The TCR beta chain under discussion was sequenced for a study of cytomegalovirus exposure and HLA in healthy donors (dated by TCRdb to 2016 to 2017). For the study in its entirety: An earlier analysis of several hundred of the donors reported around 280 Gb of sequence data and around 100 million unique TCR beta sequences obtained from about 179 million T cells. Every discovery cohort repertoire had been produced on one sequencing platform. Among a few hundred genotyped donors of the cohort, an average of about 240,000 unique TCR beta nucleotide sequences were sequenced per donor, around 18% of them non-productive. An earlier analysis of 587 of the donors used high-throughput TCR beta sequencing to judge whether each TCR beta V gene segment behaved as functional or pseudogenic. To predict cytomegalovirus infection status, the study brought together high-throughput TCR immunosequencing, statistical association of individual TCRs with disease status, and machine learning. Typing coverage varied by locus: roughly 620-640 donors for A, B, C, DRB1 and DQB1; 500 to 550 for DQA1; about 570 for DPA1; 450 to 480 for DPB1. The genetic ancestry cluster associated with self-reported Caucasian donors included about four fifths of the approximately 410 genotyped donors. In a later analysis, previously published TCR beta repertoires from about 670 donors were re-analyzed and high-resolution HLA genotyping was added so that TCR occurrence patterns could be studied. In the later analysis, no new phenotypic data were used to find candidate immune exposures; instead, reliance was placed on TCR beta sequences and their occurrence across donors. Using immunosequencing, the study profiled T cell repertoires from around 670 subjects and related those repertoires to cytomegalovirus serostatus. The aim of the study was to test whether cataloging public T cell receptors could identify signatures of past pathogen exposure. Donor age, sex, ethnicity and CMV serostatus were collected together with the repertoire data. In a later genetic analysis, genome-wide SNP genotypes for about 65% of the roughly 700 donors were used, and that subset was treated as a discovery cohort. Because of strong linkage in the cohort, four or five DR-DQ haplotypes were treated as single units for association and clustering. Class I and class II HLA loci were covered by the typing at four-digit resolution. Approximately 300 gigabases of sequencing data and roughly 80 million unique TCR sequences made up an early release that covered fewer than 650 HLA-typed donors. In addition to the first cohort of hundreds of subjects, a separate validation cohort of around 110 different subjects was used.

The cohort comprised under 700 healthy bone marrow donors. All cohort members were sampled while nominally healthy, although unrecorded immune exposures were likely present. The donor was CMV seronegative and belonged to the group of 352 seronegative cohort members. A peripheral blood sample was provided by each donor, and peripheral blood mononuclear cells were used for TCR beta sequencing. The Qiagen DNeasy Blood Extraction Kit was used to extract genomic DNA from the blood cell samples. As for this clone: Its antigen has not been determined.

Preparation of the library involved the immunoSEQ multiplex PCR assay. For the multiplex PCR, a mixture combining 60 forward primers for TCR Vbeta segments and 13 reverse primers for TCR Jbeta segments was used. A multiplex PCR assay on genomic DNA amplified the CDR3 region of rearranged TCR beta genes. Amplified TCR beta libraries were sequenced as 87-base-pair reads on the Illumina HiSeq System. The paper's processing steps were these. A later analysis tallied about 77 million unique TCR beta chains across the 660 or so repertoires, and about 12 million of those chains were shared by two or more donors. Raw reads were error-corrected and collapsed into unique sequences by a nearest-neighbor algorithm in which closely related sequences were merged to remove PCR and sequencing errors. Alignment of CDR3 sequences to IMGT reference sequences was used to assign V, D and J gene segments. For a sequence to be retained, a match of at least six nucleotides to both a V gene segment and a J gene segment was required. A rearrangement was called productive if the CDR3 had no stop codons and remained in frame with V and J, and every other rearrangement was called non-productive. CDR3 was defined according to IMGT convention as the region running from the second conserved V-encoded cysteine to the conserved J-encoded phenylalanine. Sequences without an unambiguous match to a single V gene segment were excluded from the earlier analysis of 500 to 700 of the donors. An earlier analysis of approximately 590 of the donors called V segments functional above 56.7% productive rearrangements and segregating when the between-donor standard deviation exceeded 5%. A statistical classification framework was built to diagnose cytomegalovirus status from the catalog of TCR beta chain sequences. In a later analysis, V and J genes were assigned by comparing TCR nucleotide sequences against IMGT/GENE-DB human TR gene sequences. In a later analysis, CDR3 sequences and most-parsimonious VDJ recombination scenarios were assigned using the TCRdist pipeline. In a later analysis, each TCR beta chain was defined by its CDR3 amino acid sequence together with its V-gene family, and reads lacking a unique V-gene family were excluded. A later analysis removed over 500 highly shared, low-generation-probability nucleotide sequences to deal with suspected cross-contamination and a sequencing artifact. In a later analysis, a clonal expansion index for each public chain was calculated from normalized within-repertoire ranks of inferred template counts. A later analysis computed generation probabilities with a VDJ recombination model fitted to out-of-frame rearrangements, and checked the results against IGoR. Hypergeometric tests were used in a later analysis to score TCR-TCR, TCR-HLA and TCR-CMV co-occurrence, with a repertoire-size bias correction applied to the TCR pairs. To estimate false discovery rates, a later analysis permuted the HLA or CMV assignments 20 times. In a later analysis, co-occurring TCRs were grouped with DBSCAN, and TCRdist sequence similarity was added when clustering was performed within HLA-allele-positive subsets. Co-occurrence clustering excluded repertoires with fewer than 30,000 or more than 120,000 public chains, plus five with anomalous nucleotide sharing. Sourced from immuneACCESS, this table was stored by TCRdb with only in-frame sequences that have V and J called. A share of the clones is absent; for the studies checked, an unresolved V gene accounts for under half, and the remainder has no known explanation. V and J calls and clone size are given by that table; D and trimming were obtained from the DNA. Per the sample table, the count is about 150,000 clones. The top ten hold around 1.5% of the sample.

The paper's findings and limits, for the study overall: Because the 87-base-pair reads could not distinguish some IMGT-functional V segments, including TRBV6-2 and TRBV6-3, those segments were excluded. While some public TCRs were present in many individuals, most TCR sequences turned up only very rarely across donors. Linkage disequilibrium might explain the correlated functional status among segregating V segments, but an unknown experimental factor could not be ruled out. In a later analysis, several top co-occurrence clusters were reported to appear linked to parvovirus B19, influenza, CMV and Epstein-Barr virus. Specific HLA alleles were associated with 15,000 to 20,000 TCR beta sequences at a false discovery rate of 0.05 in a later analysis. In a later analysis, HLA-associated TCR beta chains showed more clonal expansion and lower generation probabilities than non-associated chains that were equally common. In a later analysis, the rate of TCR association differed among HLA loci, with DRB1 alleles having the most associated TCRs and HLA-C alleles having the fewest. For the cohort, immune exposure information was limited to CMV serostatus. Because HLA typing was missing for some donors at each locus, association tests included only the typed subset. In vitro tests confirmed that a few of the cytomegalovirus-associated TCR beta chains recognize cytomegalovirus antigens. A further reported finding was that TCR beta sequences accurately predicted the HLA-A and HLA-B alleles for most subjects in the first cohort. A later genetic analysis associated a missense DCLRE1C variant with V-gene and J-gene trimming of TCR beta chains, and an independent cohort replicated the association. Because counts were too low, around 18 rarely observed V segments, including chromosome 9 orphons, were left out of the earlier analysis of 500 to 650 of the donors. According to a later genetic analysis, donors in an Asian-associated ancestry cluster had fewer N-insertions in productive TCRs than the approximately 670-donor mean. In an earlier analysis of approximately 590 of the donors, most TCR beta V segments were observed in productive rearrangements about 90% or about 30% of the time, broadly matching IMGT annotations. In a later analysis, most CMV-associated TCR beta chains were found to appear HLA-restricted, with HLA associations seemingly driven largely by CMV exposure. A cluster of highly shared sequence variants was judged likely to represent a technical artifact of the sequencing pipeline. It was suggested by the authors that the approach could potentially be generalized to other disease states and immunological phenotypes. When HLA alleles, especially DR and DQ, strongly co-occurred, TCR associations were difficult to assign to individual alleles. The classifier was reported to diagnose cytomegalovirus status with high specificity and sensitivity in both the original and validation cohorts. In this cohort, only TCR beta chains were sequenced, and detectable features were limited by the absence of alpha or paired-chain data. In the study, about 150 TCR beta chains were listed as associated with cytomegalovirus. Presence/absence analyses assumed roughly uniform sequencing depth across donors, an assumption that may not hold.

The V and J ends are trimmed by 0 bases and 7 bases, leaving 10 bases between them. The CDR1 and CDR2 encoded by the germline V gene (reference sequence) are GTSNPN and SVGIG. The CDR3 numbers 13 residues from cysteine through phenylalanine. Just CDR3 DNA is preserved here, 39 bases in frame from base 1. The sequenced sample consisted of PBMCs. The clonotype originates from a woman in her 50s in good health and CMV-seronegative. Rearrangement joined TRBV30 to TRBJ1-5, with the D gene too uncertain to name. The CDR3 region reads CAWSVAPRQPQHF. Here is the DNA: TGTGCCTGGAGTGTCGCTCCGAGGCAGCCCCAGCATTTT.